Presented here are 26 T cell receptor beta chains from one specimen sequenced in a study of T-cell reconstitution after alpha-beta-depleted transplantation in children. Unique molecular identifiers tagged the TCRbeta library. Each CDR3 protein gets one entry after TCRdb re-called the PCR reads with MiXCR. The data show 450,000 to 600,000 distinct CDR3 sequences, about 33% seen once. Sequenced material: PBMCs from the stem cell graft donor, taken from the stem cell graft. All receptors derive from a human donor who donated a stem cell graft to a child with aplastic anemia.

The chain is built from TRBV29-1 and TRBJ2-3; D possibly matches TRBD1 or TRBD2 (5 bases each). Trimming pared 1 base from V and 2 bases from J, leaving 16 bases between. Germline V gene data show CDR1 as SQVTM and CDR2 as ANQGSEA. The CDR3 sequence is 16 residues long. The CDR3 region is CSVEGGNLGATDTQYF. In DNA form, the CDR3 reads TGCAGCGTTGAAGGGGGGAACTTGGGAGCCACAGATACGCAGTATTTT.

In this sample, this clonotype turned up a few times. The V gene is TRBV5-6, the J gene TRBJ2-3; D not certain. CDR3 length: 13 amino acids. Germline CDR1 and CDR2: SGHDT and YYEEEE. With 9 bases removed from V and 3 bases from J, the gap between germline ends came to 14 bases. Here the CDR3 DNA reads TGTGCCACCACAACCCGGGTTACAGATACGCAGTATTTT. Amino acid sequence: CATTTRVTDTQYF. The whole variable domain, filled in from reference TRBV5-6 and TRBJ2-3, reads DAGVTQSPTHLIKTRGQQVTLRCSPKSGHDTVSWYQQALGQGPQFIFQYYEEEERQRGNFPDRFSGHQFPNYSSELNVNALLLGDSALYLCATTTRVTDTQYFGPGTRLTVL.

This clonotype was counted between two and nine times. This chain links TRBV20-1 with TRBJ2-1; 16 bases fit TRBD2. This CDR3 contains 15 residues. Losses at the gene ends were 0 bases for V and 14 bases for J; bases not matched to a gene: 7. CDR1 DFQATT and CDR2 SNEGSKA come from the germline V gene (reference sequence). The CDR3 sequence is CSARDGTSGRAVEFF. DNA for the CDR3: TGCAGTGCTAGAGATGGGACTAGCGGGAGGGCCGTGGAGTTCTTC.

The chain carries TRBV4-3 and TRBJ1-6; the match to TRBD1 covers 7 bases. From germline, CDR1 is LGHNA and CDR2 YSLEER. With V trimmed by 0 bases and J by 12 bases, 11 bases remained unmatched. This CDR3 comprises 16 residues. The CDR3 reads CASSQDTAGGGGPLHF. DNA for the CDR3: TGCGCCAGCAGCCAAGATACGGCAGGGGGAGGTGGACCCCTCCACTTT.

The sample holds a few counts of this clonotype. V gene TRBV7-9 combines with J gene TRBJ2-3; D is possibly TRBD1 (6 bases). The germline V gene has CDR1 SEHNR and CDR2 FQNEAQ (reference sequence). V lost 5 bases to trimming and J lost 2 bases, with 17 bases between them. The CDR3 totals 16 residues. The CDR3 region has the DNA TGTGCCAGCAGCGGGCAGACAGGTGGTTACACAGATACGCAGTATTTT. Translating gives CASSGQTGGYTDTQYF.

The chain is built from TRBV30 and TRBJ2-7, with D unresolved. V was shortened by 0 bases and J by 6 bases, with 9 bases between the two germline ends. Per germline, CDR1 GTSNPN and CDR2 SVGIG (reference sequence). The CDR3 runs to 12 residues. CDR3 DNA: TGTGCCTGGAGTGTGGGTACTTCCGAGCAGTACTTC. Translated: CAWSVGTSEQYF.

The table lists this clonotype with a few counts. V usage is TRBV9 and J usage is TRBJ2-7, with D hard to call. CDR1 and CDR2 from the germline V gene are SGDLS and YYNGEE. The CDR3 has 11 amino acids. Trimming shortened V by 4 bases and J by 8 bases, and 10 bases separated the two germline ends. The CDR3: CASSPSTKQYV. CDR3 nucleotide sequence: TGTGCCAGCAGCCCCAGTACGAAGCAGTACGTC.

The gene calls are TRBV6-1 and TRBJ2-3, with D possibly TRBD1 on 6 matching bases. The CDR3 runs 13 residues. Germline V lookup: CDR1 MNHNS, CDR2 SASEGT. The V end lost 6 bases, the J end lost 7 bases, and 14 bases lay between the germline ends. The CDR3 region is CASRQQQGNTQYF. In DNA form, the CDR3 reads TGTGCCAGCAGGCAACAACAGGGAAATACGCAGTATTTT.

This chain links TRBV5-4 with TRBJ2-7; D may correspond to TRBD1 or TRBD2 (6 bases each). The germline CDR1 and CDR2 sequences are SGHNT and YYREEE (reference sequence). Trimming removed 1 base from V and 2 bases from J, with 7 bases in between. CDR3 length: 13 amino acids. The CDR3 sequence is CASSLRGAYEQYV. In DNA, the CDR3 is TGTGCCAGCAGCTTGAGGGGGGCCTACGAGCAGTACGTC.

This clonotype showed up just a few times. The chain has TRBV28 and TRBJ1-2, with 9 nucleotides matching TRBD1. CDR1 and CDR2 (germline): MDHEN, SYDVKM. After removal of 8 bases from V and 6 bases from J, the junction contained 4 bases not matched to a gene. The CDR3 contains 12 residues. The DNA of the CDR3 is TGTGCCAGCGGGGACAGGGTAAATGGCTACACCTTC. Translation gives CASGDRVNGYTF.

This clonotype has more than one count but fewer than ten. V and J are TRBV29-1 and TRBJ2-2; tentative D call: TRBD1 (5 bases). The CDR3 extends over 15 amino acids. The V gene's germline CDR1 is SQVTM and CDR2 ANQGSEA. V was trimmed by 7 bases and J by 1 base, leaving 16 bases between them. CDR3 sequence reads: CSAQKGLGNTGELFF. As DNA, the CDR3 is TGCAGCGCGCAAAAGGGGTTGGGGAACACCGGGGAGCTGTTTTTT.

The rearrangement uses TRBV7-9 and TRBJ1-4; possibly TRBD1 for D (6 bases). This CDR3 spans 16 amino acids. Germline CDR1 reads SEHNR; CDR2 reads FQNEAQ (reference sequence). The V and J ends lost 1 base and 7 bases respectively, with 16 bases between them. This chain's CDR3 is CASSLVFGTRGEKLFF. In DNA, the CDR3 is TGTGCCAGCAGCTTAGTATTCGGGACCAGGGGTGAAAAACTGTTTTTT.

The sample holds a few counts of this clonotype. This chain joins TRBV20-1 and TRBJ1-4, with 10 bases lining up with TRBD1. CDR1 is DFQATT, CDR2 SNEGSKA, per germline (reference sequence). The CDR3 loop spans 15 amino acids. J lost 8 bases, V lost 0 bases, and 6 bases had no gene match. CDR3 DNA sequence: TGCAGTGCTAGAGATAGACAGGGGGCGAAAGAAAAACTGTTTTTT. This sequence encodes CSARDRQGAKEKLFF.

A few counts support this clonotype. The J gene is TRBJ1-1, the V gene TRBV12-3 or TRBV12-4; D is perhaps TRBD1 (5 bases). The CDR3 contains 14 residues. V shed 5 bases and J shed 5 bases, with 15 bases lying between them. CDR3 amino acids: CASSRAGRKTEAFF. CDR3 DNA sequence: TGTGCCAGCAGTAGAGCGGGGCGCAAAACTGAAGCTTTCTTT.

The rearrangement uses TRBV6-2 or TRBV6-3 and TRBJ2-2; 8 bases fit TRBD2. Trimming took 6 bases from V and 5 from J; bases not matched to a gene: 14. Germline loops: CDR1 MNHEY, CDR2 SVGEGT. The CDR3 spans 17 residues. Here the CDR3 reads CASRKTGLGVPTGELFF. CDR3 bases: TGTGCCAGCAGGAAAACGGGACTAGGGGTCCCGACCGGGGAGCTGTTTTTT.

This clonotype came up a few times. The chain recombines TRBV20-1 with TRBJ2-7; D is perhaps TRBD2 (5 bases). CDR1 is DFQATT, CDR2 SNEGSKA, per germline (reference sequence). V shed 5 bases and J shed 0 bases, with 11 bases lying between them. This CDR3 has 13 amino acids. This chain's CDR3 is CSAGEWGSYEQYF. The CDR3 DNA follows: TGCAGTGCTGGGGAGTGGGGCTCCTACGAGCAGTACTTC.

V is TRBV6-1 and J is TRBJ1-1; D is ambiguous. Germline V gene data show CDR1 as MNHNS and CDR2 as SASEGT. The CDR3 runs to 14 residues. Trimming pared 4 bases from V and 6 bases from J, leaving 15 bases between. The CDR3 DNA reads as TGTGCCAGCAGTGCCCTTGGCCTAGCTGCTGAAGCTTTCTTT. Residues: CASSALGLAAEAFF.

The sample holds a few counts of this clonotype. V and J are TRBV20-1 and TRBJ2-7; weak D call: TRBD2 (5 bases). CDR1 is DFQATT, CDR2 SNEGSKA, per germline (reference sequence). This CDR3 region has 15 residues. V lost 1 base and J lost 0, with 13 bases in between. The CDR3 nucleotides read TGCAGTGCTAGAGGTGCGTTTGGGAGCTCCTACGAGCAGTACTTC. Its translation: CSARGAFGSSYEQYF.

This clonotype was seen only a few times. The chain couples TRBV20-1 to TRBJ1-6; D possibly corresponds to TRBD1 (5 bases). Germline assignment: CDR1 DFQATT and CDR2 SNEGSKA (reference sequence). The V gene lost 6 bases and the J gene lost 8 bases, with 11 bases spanning the gap. The CDR3 runs 12 residues. The CDR3 here is CSASRRDSPLHF. CDR3 DNA: TGCAGTGCCTCTCGCAGGGATTCACCCCTCCACTTT.

The rearrangement uses TRBV12-3 or TRBV12-4 and TRBJ1-4, with 8 bases lining up with TRBD1. The CDR3 runs 13 residues. V lost 8 bases and J lost 8; bases outside the gene matches: 7. The CDR3 here is CASLGQGVEKLFF. CDR3 nucleotide sequence: TGTGCCAGCCTCGGACAGGGAGTCGAAAAACTGTTTTTT.

The J gene is TRBJ2-3, the V gene TRBV29-1, with 8 bases fitting TRBD2. The CDR3 length is 14 residues. Germline-derived CDR1 and CDR2 are SQVTM and ANQGSEA. V shed 6 bases, J shed 4 bases, and the junction held 9 bases outside the gene matches. CDR3 loop: CSVRPGTRADTQYF. As DNA, the CDR3 is TGCAGCGTACGTCCCGGGACTAGGGCAGATACGCAGTATTTT.

This clonotype has more than one count but fewer than ten. The gene calls are TRBV28 and TRBJ1-2, with 10 bases aligning to TRBD1. From germline, CDR1 is MDHEN and CDR2 SYDVKM. The CDR3 totals 13 residues. J lost 4 bases, V lost 10 bases, and 6 bases had no gene match. CDR3: CATGQGSGYGYTF. In DNA, the CDR3 is TGTGCCACGGGACAGGGGAGCGGCTATGGCTACACCTTC.

In this sample, this clonotype turned up a few times. V usage is TRBV29-1 and J usage is TRBJ2-5; TRBD1 might be the D (6 bases). The germline gives CDR1 SQVTM, CDR2 ANQGSEA. V lost 7 bases, J lost 7 bases, and 16 bases lay in between. The CDR3 is 12 amino acids. The DNA for the CDR3 is TGCAGCGCGGGACAAGGGGCCGGGACCCAGTACTTC. Its protein is CSAGQGAGTQYF.

J is TRBJ2-1 and V is TRBV27; tentatively, D is TRBD2 (6 bases). Germline V CDR1 and CDR2: MNHEY, SMNVEV (reference sequence). This CDR3 is 16 amino acids long. The V end lost 4 bases, the J end lost 7 bases, and 20 bases lay between the germline ends. CDR3 amino acids: CASSSYGGWGSNEQFF. In DNA, the CDR3 is TGTGCCAGCAGTTCATACGGGGGATGGGGGTCGAATGAGCAGTTCTTC.

The chain joins TRBV7-9 to TRBJ2-5; 8 nucleotides match TRBD2. The germline gives CDR1 SEHNR, CDR2 FQNEAQ (reference sequence). V lost 0 bases to trimming and J lost 6 bases; unmatched junction nucleotides: 9. The CDR3 has 16 amino acids. The CDR3 DNA reads as TGTGCCAGCAGCTTAGCTGATAGCGGGGAGCCGAAGACCCAGTACTTC. This codes for CASSLADSGEPKTQYF. The complete variable domain, with remaining parts taken from reference TRBV7-9 and TRBJ2-5, reads DTGVSQNPRHKITKRGQNVTFRCDPISEHNRLYWYRQTLGQGPEFLTYFQNEAQLEKSRLLSDRFSAERPKGSFSTLEIQRTEQGDSAMYLCASSLADSGEPKTQYFGPGTRLLVL.

This clonotype was counted only a few times. The chain is built from TRBV6-2 or TRBV6-3 and TRBJ2-7; D not certain. The CDR3 has 15 residues. Germline loops: CDR1 MNHEY, CDR2 SVGEGT. With 0 bases removed from V and 1 base from J, the gap between germline ends came to 10 bases. Written as DNA, the CDR3 is TGTGCCAGCAGTTACTCGGCGTCTAGTTCCTACGAGCAGTACTTC. Amino acids: CASSYSASSSYEQYF.